A selection of T cell receptor beta chains follows, all from one sample in a study of T cell changes during pregnancy in multiple sclerosis. TCRdb keeps only in-frame clones here, not all; method: immunoSEQ multiplex PCR. This repertoire shows about 32,000 clones, 80% to 90% found once; its top ten account for roughly 10%. The starting material was CD8+ T cells from peripheral blood mononuclear cells, obtained in the second trimester of pregnancy. Receptor source: a female donor with multiple sclerosis, enrolled in a pregnancy study. The conserved cysteine and the conserved F or W are not part of the CDR3 here. Each record gives: J gene, V gene, D gene, CDR3 protein. A D gene is named only where the DNA matches it firmly.

TRBJ2-5,TRBV9,TRBD1,ASSGLAQGAIETQY
TRBJ2-7,TRBV7-6,TRBD1,ASSLGRGPSYEQY
TRBJ1-6,TRBV7-6,TRBD1,ASSPGQAYNSPLH
TRBJ2-3,TRBV5-6,TRBD2,ASSLGLAGGFRTDTQY
TRBJ1-1,TRBV7-9,NA,ASSPSDTEAF
TRBJ1-2,TRBV2,NA,ASSPRGAAYGYT
TRBJ2-7,TRBV5-3,TRBD2,ARSVSGRMDEQY
TRBJ1-2,TRBV30,NA,AWSVGGRSGYT
TRBJ1-1,TRBV27,NA,ASSSGARTEAF
TRBJ2-7,TRBV27,NA,ASKKARSSYEQY
TRBJ2-6,TRBV7-9,TRBD1,ASSQGQGGNVLT
TRBJ2-1,TRBV7-8,TRBD1,ASSGRGLHEQF
TRBJ1-1,TRBV6-6,NA,ASILRARGEAF
TRBJ1-5,TRBV30,NA,AWTLTGPGNQPQH
TRBJ2-6,TRBV9,TRBD1,ASSPRQGPPSGANVLT
TRBJ2-7,TRBV5-4,NA,ASSLDGSYEQY
TRBJ1-5,TRBV19,NA,ASSIVVGARGNQPQH
TRBJ2-5,TRBV5-1,TRBD1,ASSGGQGALETQY
TRBJ2-7,TRBV5-1,TRBD2,ASSPPTGLGGPDEQY
TRBJ2-1,TRBV2,TRBD2,ASSDRLAGGHEQF
TRBJ1-1,TRBV13,TRBD1,ASSSTLDRGRVTEAF
TRBJ1-2,TRBV18,TRBD1,ASSDRDRVMSGYT
TRBJ2-3,TRBV27,TRBD2,ASSLRGDRGDTQY
TRBJ2-7,TRBV7-9,NA,ASSSGHQSSYEQY
TRBJ1-1,TRBV4-1,NA,ASSQGRVPEAF
TRBJ1-3,TRBV29-1,NA,SVSGGGNTIY
TRBJ1-2,TRBV25-1,NA,ASSEGTADPYGYT
TRBJ2-7,TRBV18,NA,ASSPPSETYEQY
TRBJ2-7,TRBV2,NA,ASRGNSDEQY
TRBJ2-7,TRBV28,TRBD1,ASSYTGTAYEQY
TRBJ2-7,TRBV28,TRBD1,ASSLTGTGCEQY
TRBJ2-2,TRBV7-8,TRBD2,ASSLAPGLQVTGELF
TRBJ2-1,TRBV6-5,NA,ASSYGQTYNEQF
TRBJ1-1,TRBV7-9,TRBD1,ASSPPRTGNTEAF
TRBJ2-1,TRBV5-6,NA,ASSLVQIPHEQF
TRBJ1-2,TRBV4-1,TRBD1,ASSQDDRGLRGYT
TRBJ1-1,TRBV18,TRBD1,ASSPGQGGWNTEAF
TRBJ2-5,TRBV2,NA,ASSEGGDSQETQY
TRBJ2-5,TRBV5-6,TRBD1,ASSWDREEQETQY
TRBJ2-5,TRBV25-1,TRBD1,ASSAYRDRVGETQY
TRBJ1-1,TRBV21-1,NA,ASSIRTGGEGANTEAF
TRBJ2-1,TRBV15,TRBD1,ATSREGRTGGNNEQF
TRBJ2-7,TRBV6-5,TRBD2,ASRGGGRYEQY
TRBJ2-5,TRBV2,NA,ASSEEGTPPETQY
TRBJ2-1,TRBV28,NA,ASKGWPIVNEQF
TRBJ1-2,TRBV5-8,NA,ASSLGQKYGYT
TRBJ2-1,TRBV13,TRBD2,ASSSVSTSGEYNEQF
TRBJ1-1,TRBV7-2,NA,ASSLALRSPEAF
TRBJ2-7,TRBV5-4,NA,ASSPDSSYEQY
TRBJ2-7,TRBV7-7,NA,ASSQYQGYEQY
TRBJ1-2,TRBV5-6,TRBD1,ASNRDSNYGYT
TRBJ1-1,TRBV4-1,TRBD1,ASSLRTGGTEAF
TRBJ1-1,TRBV7-8,NA,ASSLDRVSRPLMNTEAF
TRBJ2-3,TRBV4-1,NA,ASSQKGLSTDTQY
TRBJ1-2,TRBV27,NA,ASSLSPGSFHGYT
TRBJ2-7,TRBV5-1,NA,ASSLGGPRDPVNEQY
TRBJ1-4,TRBV27,NA,ASSLSASGFNEKLF
TRBJ1-5,TRBV28,NA,ASSLGGVNRPQH
TRBJ1-1,TRBV7-9,NA,ASSPPLADEAF